Described below is a single TCR beta chain sequence and its context. This clonotype came up many times. The clone's antigen remains unknown. Per-nucleotide qualities are absent, and no much larger clonotype sits a single base away. Here V drops 4 bases and J drops 1 base, and the junction holds 5 bases not matched to any gene. CDR1 is given as MNHEY and CDR2 as SVGAGI, both from the germline V gene. The CDR3 measures 15 amino acids from cysteine to phenylalanine. Just the 45-base CDR3 DNA is kept, in frame starting at base 1. This entry belongs to a study of regulatory T cells in long-lasting Graves disease (dated by TCRdb to the early 2020s). About the study as a whole: Persistent Graves' disease was defined as antithyroid drug treatment for over 5 years with persistently positive TSH receptor autoantibodies. A total of around 35 samples underwent TCR sequencing: 13 from persistent and about 20 from newly diagnosed Graves' disease patients. In the clinical cohort, patients with persistent Graves' disease had used antithyroid drugs for an average of about 9.3 years. The study took place in China and was registered as a clinical trial. Peripheral blood TCR sequencing and RNA sequencing compared persistent Graves' disease patients with newly diagnosed Graves' disease patients. Study-wide findings and limitations: Patients with persistent disease shared more public clonotypes (fewer than 3,000) than newly diagnosed patients did (around 980). The authors acknowledged the small sample size as a limitation that may reduce accuracy. Preferential use of TRBV28, TRBJ1-2 and TRBJ2-5 was observed in persistent disease, whereas TRBV20-1 and TRBJ2-1 were favored in newly diagnosed disease. Compared with newly diagnosed patients, persistent Graves' disease patients had lower TCR Shannon entropy and fewer highly expanded clones, which suggests clonal expansion. Only the TCR beta chain was sequenced and analyzed. The study examined only peripheral blood because the primary lesion, thyroid tissue, could not be accessed.

The label giving this sample's time point can be read as: persistent/refractory GD, antithyroid drugs over 5 years with positive TRAb. RNA was extracted from PBMCs in TRIzol for both TCR sequencing and RNA sequencing. The diagnosis of Graves' disease was made according to American Thyroid Association guidelines. Patients were recruited from an endocrinology department in Xi'an, China. From each patient, around 9.3 milliliters of peripheral blood was collected into an EDTA anticoagulant tube. Ficoll Paque Plus density gradient separation was used to isolate PBMCs, and no further T cell sorting was performed. An Agilent 2100 Bioanalyzer and agarose gel were used to assess RNA quality, and a NanoDrop 2000 was used to measure RNA concentration. Library preparation was by multiplex PCR. The instrument given in TCRdb is Illumina HiSeq 4000. TCR beta libraries were built with iRepertoire HTBI primers and Arm-PCR amplification of CDR3 regions. PCR products were gel purified before sequencing. The study's own analysis went as follows. Gene usage analysis of CDR3 amino acid clonotypes used the approximately 62 TRBV and around 14 TRBJ segments found across samples. COPE and FqMerger were used to merge the filtered high-quality paired reads into contigs. BLAST was used to align contigs to IMGT TRBV, TRBD and TRBJ reference genes, with CDR3 defined following IMGT. Any clonotype with a frequency above 0.1% was counted as a highly expanded clone. Shannon entropy served as the measure of repertoire diversity, while the Gini coefficient captured V-J evenness. A clonotype found in more than one individual was treated as public. TCRdb took the public reads, trimmed them with fastp at Q25, ran MiXCR for clone calling and kept in-frame beta chains. Rows matching on CDR3 protein sequence are summarized as one entry with the most common DNA and genes. In this record, the V and J calls reflect TCRdb's handling and not the investigators' own analysis. Counted in this sample were 400,000 to 500,000 distinct CDR3 sequences; roughly 20% of them appeared once. The top ten constitute 7.8% of the sample.

The chain is made from TRBV6-5 and TRBJ2-3, with 7 middle bases fitting TRBD1. The TCR sequence derives from a female donor with Graves disease. Sequenced material: peripheral blood mononuclear cells (PBMCs), taken when the disease was refractory, from a patient treated with antithyroid drugs. The CDR3 reads CASSLSTGGTDTQYF. The DNA sequence is as follows: TGTGCCAGCAGTTTAAGCACAGGGGGCACAGATACGCAGTATTTT.